A single sample is the source of the 28 T cell receptor beta chains below, sequenced in a study of beta chain features in type 1 diabetes (dated by TCRdb to about 2018). Libraries were constructed by the immunoSEQ multiplex PCR assay. The High Capacity cDNA Reverse Transcription Kit was used to reverse transcribe all of the isolated RNA, meaning that expressed TCRB transcripts were what got sequenced. The clones in this table, taken by TCRdb from immuneACCESS, are in-frame only. Not every clone is retained; where verified, under half of the shortfall comes from an unresolved V gene, and the cause of the rest is unknown. Present in this sample are 500,000 to 700,000 clones, around 15% of which were seen just once. The ten largest clones add up to more than 0.08% of the sample. The source material was naive CD4+ T cells from blood. The cell subset or site label on this specimen signifies: true naive CD4+ T cells. The receptors stem from a man between 18 and 35 years old in good health.

This clone was found a few times. The V and J genes are TRBV5-1 and TRBJ1-2; D is possibly TRBD1 (5 bases). This CDR3 has 15 residues. The germline V gene encodes CDR1 SGHRS and CDR2 YFSETQ. V shed 2 bases and J shed 1 base, with 12 bases lying between them. The CDR3 DNA follows: TGCGCCAGCAGCTTCCGAGACAGACATAACTATGGCTACACCTTC. It translates to CASSFRDRHNYGYTF.

In its sample, this clone was seen a few times. This chain connects TRBV28 to TRBJ1-2; D is possibly TRBD1 (5 bases). The V gene's germline CDR1 is MDHEN and CDR2 SYDVKM. Trimming removed 7 bases from V and 6 bases from J, with 12 bases in between. The CDR3 has 12 amino acids. The CDR3 spells CASTVLGDGYTF. Here the CDR3 DNA reads TGTGCCAGCACCGTACTGGGGGATGGCTACACCTTC.

The chain carries TRBV28 and TRBJ2-5; 8 bases align to TRBD1. The CDR3 is 16 residues long. J lost 1 base, V lost 3 bases, and 7 bases had no gene match. From germline, CDR1 is MDHEN and CDR2 SYDVKM. The chain's CDR3 is CASSLRPTGVQETQYF. The CDR3, as DNA: TGTGCCAGCAGTTTGAGACCGACAGGGGTCCAAGAGACCCAGTACTTC.

Only a few counts were recorded for this clone. The chain links TRBV6-6 to TRBJ1-1; D is undetermined. The V end was cut by 8 bases, the J end by 3 bases, with 7 bases between. Germline V CDR1 and CDR2: MNHNY, SVGAGI (reference sequence). The CDR3 spans 11 residues. The DNA for the CDR3 is TGTGCCAGCGGCGGATACACTGAAGCTTTCTTT. Protein: CASGGYTEAFF.

This clone was seen a few times. V usage is TRBV18 and J usage is TRBJ1-3, with 11 bases that match TRBD1. With V trimmed by 8 bases and J by 4 bases, 4 bases remained unmatched. There are 14 residues in the CDR3. CDR1 KGHSH and CDR2 LQKENI come from the germline V gene. The CDR3 bases are TGTGCCAGCGCCGGACAGGGGGCCGGAAACACCATATATTTT. Translating it yields CASAGQGAGNTIYF.

The rearrangement uses TRBV5-8 and TRBJ2-1; D is perhaps TRBD2 (6 bases). Germline CDR1 and CDR2: SGHTS and YDEGEE. The CDR3 is made up of 13 amino acids. Trimming stripped 3 bases from V and 10 bases from J, with 14 bases between. This CDR3 reads CASSSQEGPEQFF. The DNA for the CDR3 is TGTGCCAGCAGCTCTCAGGAGGGCCCGGAGCAGTTCTTC.

This clone was recorded a few times. The chain recombines TRBV11-2 with TRBJ2-7; no firm D call. V gave up 2 bases and J gave up 6 bases, with 14 bases separating them. This CDR3 is built from 14 residues. Per germline, CDR1 SGHAT and CDR2 FQNNGV. CDR3 DNA: TGTGCCAGCAGCTTACTTACTCGAGTTTCCGAGCAGTACTTC. Translation gives CASSLLTRVSEQYF.

V and J are TRBV5-1 and TRBJ2-5, with D tentatively TRBD2 (6 bases). Trimming cost V 2 bases and J 5 bases, with 13 bases left between them. The CDR3 consists of 14 residues. Germline assignment: CDR1 SGHRS and CDR2 YFSETQ. The CDR3 bases are TGCGCCAGCAGCTTAGGGGAAGCGGGTGAGACCCAGTACTTC. Protein sequence: CASSLGEAGETQYF.

The V and J genes are TRBV28 and TRBJ2-7, with D possibly being TRBD1 or TRBD2 (5 bases each). There are 14 residues in the CDR3. The V gene's germline CDR1 is MDHEN and CDR2 SYDVKM. V shed 6 bases and J shed 0 bases, with 12 bases lying between them. The CDR3: CASRRSGASYEQYF. CDR3 bases: TGTGCCAGCAGACGCTCCGGGGCCTCCTACGAGCAGTACTTC.

This clone turned up a few times. This chain joins TRBV9 and TRBJ1-1, with D maybe TRBD1 (5 bases). The CDR3 is 15 residues long. CDR1 is SGDLS and CDR2 is YYNGEE in the germline V gene. V was cut by 4 bases and J by 1 base, with 14 bases left in between. The CDR3 coding sequence is TGTGCCAGCAGCCCGCAGGGACTCCAGAACACTGAAGCTTTCTTT. Its translation: CASSPQGLQNTEAFF.

The chain carries TRBV5-1 and TRBJ1-2; 8 bases map to TRBD1. The CDR3 length is 13 residues. Germline V gene sequence: CDR1 SGHRS, CDR2 YFSETQ. The ends lost 4 bases at V and 6 bases at J; junction bases unmatched: 5. The chain's CDR3 is CASSPTGDHGYTF. The CDR3 DNA is TGCGCCAGCAGCCCGACAGGGGACCATGGCTACACCTTC.

This clone has just a few counts. The chain links TRBV27 to TRBJ1-2; 7 nucleotides agree with TRBD1. J was trimmed by 4 bases and V by 3 bases; bases with no gene match: 8. Germline V gives CDR1 MNHEY, CDR2 SMNVEV (reference sequence). The CDR3 sequence is 15 residues long. Here the CDR3 DNA reads TGTGCCAGCAGTTTCTCCTCCGGGACAGTCTATGGCTACACCTTC. This gives the protein CASSFSSGTVYGYTF.

With regard to this clone: At one of its ends the junction is not consistent with the germline gene, which may arise from a read error. V usage is TRBV4-3 and J usage is TRBJ1-1; D is unclear. There are 12 residues in the CDR3. From germline, CDR1 is LGHNA and CDR2 YSLEER. The DNA for the CDR3 is TGCGCCAGCAGCCAAGCCGTGGGGATCCCTGGCTTT. Protein: CASSQAVGIPGF.

This clone occurred a few times. The chain combines TRBV9 with TRBJ2-7, with D maybe TRBD1 (7 bases). The germline V and J ends were trimmed by 0 bases and 3 bases, with 13 bases remaining between them. The CDR3 is 15 residues long. Germline V gene sequence: CDR1 SGDLS, CDR2 YYNGEE. CDR3 sequence (DNA): TGTGCCAGCAGCGTAGATCAGGGGGGCGTCTACGAGCAGTACTTC. It yields the protein CASSVDQGGVYEQYF. The variable domain in full, with the rest retrieved from reference TRBV9 and TRBJ2-7, is DSGVTQTPKHLITATGQRVTLRCSPRSGDLSVYWYQQSLDQGLQFLIQYYNGEERAKGNILERFSAQQFPDLHSELNLSSLELGDSALYFCASSVDQGGVYEQYFGPGTRLTVT.

This clone appeared a few times. The chain joins TRBV29-1 to TRBJ2-5; 14 bases are shared with TRBD2. The CDR3 spans 17 residues. V gave up 4 bases and J gave up 3 bases; unmatched junction bases: 10. Germline CDR1 and CDR2: SQVTM and ANQGSEA. CDR3 sequence reads: CSVAGTSGSLQKETQYF. The CDR3 DNA follows: TGCAGCGTTGCCGGGACTAGCGGGAGTCTCCAGAAAGAGACCCAGTACTTC. Full variable domain (missing parts from reference TRBV29-1 and TRBJ2-5): SAVISQKPSRDICQRGTSLTIQCQVDSQVTMMFWYRQQPGQSLTLIATANQGSEATYESGFVIDKFPISRPNLTFSTLTVSNMSPEDSSIYLCSVAGTSGSLQKETQYFGPGTRLLVL.

This clone was detected only a few times. The rearrangement uses TRBV7-3 and TRBJ2-1, with TRBD1 matching 12 bases. CDR1 and CDR2 from the germline V gene are SGHTA and FQGTGA. The junction had 7 bases not matched to a gene; V was cut back by 3 bases and J by 7 bases. This CDR3 is 16 amino acids long. The CDR3 here is CASSFQGQGALNEQFF. For the CDR3, the DNA is TGTGCCAGCAGCTTCCAGGGACAGGGGGCATTGAATGAGCAGTTCTTC.

This rearrangement joins TRBV27 to TRBJ2-3; 8 nucleotides match TRBD2. The V segment lost 2 bases and the J segment 5 bases; nucleotides outside the gene matches: 3. There are 14 residues in the CDR3. Germline loops: CDR1 MNHEY, CDR2 SMNVEV (reference sequence). CDR3 sequence reads: CASSLRLARDTQYF. CDR3 in DNA: TGTGCCAGCAGTTTACGACTAGCGAGAGATACGCAGTATTTT.

This clone was counted a few times. The chain joins TRBV7-3 to TRBJ2-1; 8 bases are shared with TRBD2. The CDR3 has 15 residues. CDR1 and CDR2 (germline): SGHTA, FQGTGA. V dropped 4 bases and J dropped 10; count of bases not matched to a gene: 12. DNA of the CDR3: TGTGCCAGCAGCTCCACCAGCGGGGGAATGGGGGAGCAGTTCTTC. Its protein is CASSSTSGGMGEQFF. The full variable domain, with the rest looked up from reference TRBV7-3 and TRBJ2-1, is GAGVSQTPSNKVTEKGKYVELRCDPISGHTALYWYRQSLGQGPEFLIYFQGTGAADDSGLPNDRFFAVRPEGSVSTLKIQRTERGDSAVYLCASSSTSGGMGEQFFGPGTRLTVL.

V gene TRBV6-4 combines with J gene TRBJ1-2; 12 bases align to TRBD1. Germline V lookup: CDR1 MRHNA, CDR2 SNTAGT. The CDR3 contains 15 residues. J lost 7 bases, V lost 3 bases, and 6 bases had no gene match. The CDR3 region is CASSETGQGARGYTF. CDR3 in DNA: TGTGCCAGCAGTGAGACGGGACAGGGGGCCCGTGGCTACACCTTC.

This chain links TRBV6-1 with TRBJ2-7; 12 bases are a match to TRBD2. This CDR3 comprises 15 residues. Germline trimming cut 5 bases from V and 4 bases from J; bases unmatched to any gene: 6. From germline, CDR1 is MNHNS and CDR2 SASEGT. CDR3 sequence: CASSRGLAGLYEQYF. DNA of the CDR3: TGTGCCAGCAGTAGAGGACTAGCGGGACTATACGAGCAGTACTTC.

This clone was picked up a small number of times. Other DNA sequences within the sample encode an identical CDR3. V is TRBV28 and J is TRBJ1-2; unclear D gene. V was pared by 2 bases and J by 8 bases, with 9 bases between. The germline CDR1 and CDR2 sequences are MDHEN and SYDVKM. The CDR3 runs 12 residues. The DNA of the CDR3 is TGTGCCAGCAGTTTAGAAGGATACGGCTACACCTTC. This translates into CASSLEGYGYTF.

Concerning this clone: Other DNA sequences from this sample encode an identical CDR3 as well. The rearrangement uses TRBV5-4 and TRBJ2-5, with D perhaps assigned TRBD1 or TRBD2 (5 bases each). The CDR3 has 14 residues. The germline V gene has CDR1 SGHNT and CDR2 YYREEE (reference sequence). Trimming removed 0 bases at V and 1 base at J, with 7 bases between. For the CDR3, the DNA is TGTGCCAGCAGCTTGGTTGGGGGCCAAGAGACCCAGTACTTC. This sequence encodes CASSLVGGQETQYF.

This rearrangement joins TRBV7-2 to TRBJ2-5; D is perhaps TRBD2 (6 bases). The V gene lost 5 bases and the J gene lost 4 bases, with 20 bases spanning the gap. The germline V gene encodes CDR1 SGHTA and CDR2 FQGNSA. The CDR3 is 16 residues long. The CDR3 reads CASSPPPTSWRETQYF. For the CDR3, the DNA is TGTGCCAGCAGCCCCCCGCCTACTAGCTGGAGAGAGACCCAGTACTTC.

This clone came up a few times. This chain uses TRBV6-1 with TRBJ2-7, with TRBD1 matching 12 bases. Per germline, CDR1 MNHNS and CDR2 SASEGT. The CDR3 has 14 amino acids. The J segment lost 7 bases and the V segment lost 3 bases, leaving 4 bases of the junction unmatched. This CDR3 is CASSEGQGAREQYF. In DNA, the CDR3 is TGTGCCAGCAGTGAGGGACAGGGGGCGCGGGAGCAGTACTTC.

This clone turned up a few times. The V gene is TRBV6-5, the J gene TRBJ2-2; 7 bases align to TRBD1. Germline trimming cut 5 bases from V and 4 bases from J; bases unmatched to any gene: 4. This CDR3 has 14 amino acids. Germline-derived CDR1 and CDR2 are MNHEY and SVGAGI. CDR3 in amino acids: CASSIDRATGELFF. CDR3 bases: TGTGCCAGCAGTATAGACAGGGCCACCGGGGAGCTGTTTTTT.

In this sample, this clone turned up a few times. The V call is TRBV4-3, the J call TRBJ2-1; TRBD1 aligns across 8 bases. The V gene end was trimmed by 4 bases and the J gene end by 2 bases; junction bases not matched to a gene: 4. The CDR3 consists of 15 residues. Germline-derived CDR1 and CDR2 are LGHNA and YSLEER. In nucleotides, the CDR3 is TGCGCCAGCAGCCTTGGACAGGGAGCCTACAATGAGCAGTTCTTC. This codes for CASSLGQGAYNEQFF.

This clone showed up just a few times. This sequence joins TRBV29-1 and TRBJ2-4, with a possible D match to TRBD1 (6 bases). Germline CDR1 reads SQVTM; CDR2 reads ANQGSEA. The CDR3 length is 14 residues. Trimming removed 4 bases at V and 6 bases at J, with 16 bases between. The CDR3 protein is CSVVVTGGRNIQYF. CDR3 nucleotide sequence: TGCAGCGTTGTGGTGACAGGTGGGAGAAACATTCAGTACTTC.

The chain recombines TRBV18 with TRBJ1-1; D perhaps matches TRBD1 (6 bases). The germline V gene has CDR1 KGHSH and CDR2 LQKENI. This CDR3 has 12 residues. V lost 11 bases to trimming and J lost 0 bases, with 10 bases between them. In nucleotides, the CDR3 is TGTGCCGTCGGGGGCCTGAACACTGAAGCTTTCTTT. It is translated as CAVGGLNTEAFF. Based on the CDR3 plus reference TRBV18 and TRBJ1-1, the full variable domain is NAGVMQNPRHLVRRRGQEARLRCSPMKGHSHVYWYRQLPEEGLKFMVYLQKENIIDESGMPKERFSAEFPKEGPSILRIQQVVRGDSAAYFCAVGGLNTEAFFGQGTRLTVV.